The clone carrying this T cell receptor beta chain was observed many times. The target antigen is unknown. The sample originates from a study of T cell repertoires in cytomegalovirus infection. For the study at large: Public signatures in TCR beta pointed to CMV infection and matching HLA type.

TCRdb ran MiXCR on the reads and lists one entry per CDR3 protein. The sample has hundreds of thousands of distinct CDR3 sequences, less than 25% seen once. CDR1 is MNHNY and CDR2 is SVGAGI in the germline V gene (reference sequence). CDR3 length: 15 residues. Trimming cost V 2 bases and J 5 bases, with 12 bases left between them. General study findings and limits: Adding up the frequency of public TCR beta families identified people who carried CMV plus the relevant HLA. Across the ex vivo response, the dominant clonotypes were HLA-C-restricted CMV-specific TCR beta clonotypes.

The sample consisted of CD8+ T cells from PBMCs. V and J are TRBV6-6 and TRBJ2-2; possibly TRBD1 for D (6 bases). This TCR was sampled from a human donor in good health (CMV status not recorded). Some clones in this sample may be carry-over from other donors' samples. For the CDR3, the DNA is TGTGCCAGCAGTTACCTGGGACATAAGACCGGGGAGCTGTTTTTT. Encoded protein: CASSYLGHKTGELFF.